This TCR beta chain was found in a study of T cell responses to AZD1222 COVID-19 vaccine. Trimming removed 6 bases at V and 1 base at J, with 12 bases between. Per the germline V gene, CDR1 is MNHEY and CDR2 is SVGAGI. CDR3 length: 14 residues. Sequencing was performed with immunoSEQ multiplex PCR; in TCRdb, only in-frame clones are kept and a portion is missing. Of 85,000 to 130,000 clones listed, about 87% were seen once; the top ten hold around 8.7%. The specimen was peripheral blood, collected on day 0 of AZD1222 vaccination. The source of this sequence is an adult in good health. V and J are TRBV6-5 and TRBJ1-1; D is undetermined. CDR3 amino acids: CASSLGRKNTEAFF. DNA of the CDR3: TGTGCCAGCAGCCTAGGACGGAAGAACACTGAAGCTTTCTTT.